This passage covers 21 T cell receptor beta chains from one sample sequenced in a study of vaccination and CD4 T cells after COVID-19. The antigens for these receptors are not known. The Oncomine TCR Beta short-read assay sequenced DNA from cultured CD4+ T cells. TCRdb ran MiXCR on the PCR reads and lists one entry per CDR3 protein. The top ten hold 9% to 15% of the sample, which has more than 9,500 distinct CDR3 sequences, roughly 42% seen once. Stated treatment: roughly 11-day PBMC culture with coronavirus spike peptide pools or control peptides (ViraFEST assay). The sequencing input was CD4+ T cells from blood, cultured in vitro. The receptors were gathered from a human donor who had recovered from COVID-19.

This clonotype was observed a handful of times. The chain couples TRBV6-1 to TRBJ1-2; 9 nucleotides match TRBD1. The CDR3 is 17 residues long. Germline-derived CDR1 and CDR2 are MNHNS and SASEGT. V lost 6 bases, J lost 7 bases, and 18 bases stayed unmatched. The CDR3 sequence is CASRPLLDRGFEGGYTF. In DNA form, the CDR3 reads TGTGCCAGCAGGCCACTCCTTGACAGGGGGTTCGAGGGTGGCTACACCTTC.

This clonotype has a handful of counts. The chain combines TRBV7-8 with TRBJ1-5; no definite D call. Germline V gene lookup returns CDR1 SGHVS and CDR2 FQNEAQ. V lost 5 bases and J 4 bases, leaving 12 bases between the germline ends. The CDR3 runs to 14 residues. The CDR3 protein is CASSGVSLNQPQHF. In DNA, the CDR3 is TGTGCCAGCAGCGGCGTCTCCCTTAATCAGCCCCAGCATTTT. The full variable domain, completed using reference TRBV7-8 and TRBJ1-5, is GAGVSQSPRYKVAKRGQDVALRCDPISGHVSLFWYQQALGQGPEFLTYFQNEAQLDKSGLPSDRFFAERPEGSVSTLKIQRTQQEDSAVYLCASSGVSLNQPQHFGDGTRLSIL.

Note on this clonotype: This could be a read error, since a much larger clone is one nucleotide away. V is TRBV7-2 and J is TRBJ2-1, with 9 bases that match TRBD2. CDR3 length: 17 residues. Germline assignment: CDR1 SGHTA and CDR2 FQGNSA. Trimming took 3 bases from V and 6 from J; bases not matched to a gene: 12. The CDR3 nucleotides are TGTGCCAGCAGCTTCTACGTCCGGACTAGCGAGGCCAATGAGCAGTTCTTC. Encoded protein: CASSFYVRTSEANEQFF.

In this sample, this clonotype turned up a few times. The rearrangement uses TRBV11-2 and TRBJ1-2, with D possibly matching TRBD1 (6 bases). The CDR3 loop spans 14 amino acids. Germline values: CDR1 SGHAT, CDR2 FQNNGV. Trimming shortened V by 1 base and J by 7 bases, and 13 bases separated the two germline ends. In DNA form, the CDR3 reads TGTGCCAGCAGCTTAGCCCAGGGGTCTACTGGCTACACCTTC. This encodes CASSLAQGSTGYTF.

V usage is TRBV24-1 and J usage is TRBJ2-5; TRBD2 aligns across 11 bases. Germline V gene lookup returns CDR1 KGHDR and CDR2 SFDVKD. This CDR3 is built from 15 residues. The trim removed 4 bases at V and 4 bases at J, leaving 4 bases unmatched. The CDR3 DNA reads TGTGCCACCAGTGAGGGGACTAGCGGTGCAGAGACCCAGTACTTC. Its protein product is CATSEGTSGAETQYF.

V gene TRBV20-1 combines with J gene TRBJ2-7, with 9 bases lining up with TRBD2. The CDR3 covers 13 residues. V shed 6 bases, J shed 2 bases, and the junction held 5 bases outside the gene matches. Germline V lookup: CDR1 DFQATT, CDR2 SNEGSKA (reference sequence). The DNA for the CDR3 is TGCAGTGCAACCATAGCGGGGGCCTACGAGCAGTACTTC. This translates into CSATIAGAYEQYF.

V is TRBV2 and J is TRBJ2-1, with 9 bases fitting TRBD2. The CDR3 is 16 amino acids. V gave up 10 bases and J gave up 4 bases; unmatched junction bases: 14. Germline V gives CDR1 SNHLY, CDR2 FYNNEI. CDR3 region: CATLTDFSGGYNEQFF. In nucleotides, the CDR3 is TGTGCCACATTGACCGACTTTAGCGGGGGATACAATGAGCAGTTCTTC. Complete variable domain (other parts from reference TRBV2 and TRBJ2-1): EPEVTQTPSHQVTQMGQEVILRCVPISNHLYFYWYRQILGQKVEFLVSFYNNEISEKSEIFDDQFSVERPDGSNFTLKIRSTKLEDSAMYFCATLTDFSGGYNEQFFGPGTRLTVL.

The chain employs TRBV7-2 and TRBJ1-2; no reliable D call. This CDR3 is built from 12 residues. Germline-derived CDR1 and CDR2 are SGHTA and FQGNSA. V was shortened by 2 bases and J by 5 bases, with 6 bases between the two germline ends. The CDR3 DNA sequence: TGTGCCAGCAGCTTATATGGGTATGGCTACACCTTC. Translated, it gives CASSLYGYGYTF.

This clonotype came up a few times. This sequence joins TRBV25-1 and TRBJ1-1, with D possibly matching TRBD1 (6 bases). V gave up 2 bases and J gave up 1 base, with 11 bases separating them. Germline V gene sequence: CDR1 MGHDK, CDR2 SYGVNS. The CDR3 has 15 amino acids. The CDR3 DNA sequence: TGTGCCAGCAGTGAAGTGGACAGCACGAACACTGAAGCTTTCTTT. Encoded protein: CASSEVDSTNTEAFF. Based on the CDR3 plus reference TRBV25-1 and TRBJ1-1, the full variable domain is EADIYQTPRYLVIGTGKKITLECSQTMGHDKMYWYQQDPGMELHLIHYSYGVNSTEKGDLSSESTVSRIRTEHFPLTLESARPSHTSQYLCASSEVDSTNTEAFFGQGTRLTVV.

This clonotype was detected only a few times. The CDR3 DNA reads TGTGCCAGCATAAACGGGGCGAACCCTACCGGTTCACCCCTCCACTTT. Its translation is CASINGANPTGSPLHF. The V call is TRBV7-8, the J call TRBJ1-6, with D perhaps TRBD1 (5 bases). This CDR3 has 16 amino acids. CDR1 is SGHVS, CDR2 FQNEAQ, per germline. The V gene lost 7 bases and the J gene lost 9 bases, with 22 bases spanning the gap.

V is TRBV29-1 and J is TRBJ1-5; 7 nucleotides agree with TRBD1. Germline V gene sequence: CDR1 SQVTM, CDR2 ANQGSEA. Unmatched junction bases numbered 8, after V lost 4 bases and J lost 2 bases. The CDR3 is 15 amino acids. The CDR3 region is CSVGEGRGRNQPQHF. The CDR3, as DNA: TGCAGCGTTGGGGAGGGGAGGGGGCGCAATCAGCCCCAGCATTTT.

Only a few counts were recorded for this clonotype. The chain couples TRBV7-8 to TRBJ1-2; 10 positions match TRBD1. Unmatched junction bases numbered 18, after V lost 2 bases and J lost 6 bases. The germline V gene encodes CDR1 SGHVS and CDR2 FQNEAQ. This CDR3 region has 19 residues. The CDR3 loop is CASSLSGTGAGGLLDGYTF. CDR3 DNA: TGTGCCAGCAGCTTATCCGGGACAGGGGCTGGTGGGCTATTGGATGGCTACACCTTC.

The rearrangement links TRBV7-9 to TRBJ2-1; D uncertain. Germline lookup yields CDR1 SEHNR and CDR2 FQNEAQ (reference sequence). This CDR3 region has 15 residues. V shed 7 bases and J shed 5 bases, with 18 bases lying between them. The CDR3 region is CASNPLVLAHNEQFF. Here the CDR3 DNA reads TGTGCCAGCAACCCTTTAGTCCTCGCCCACAATGAGCAGTTCTTC. The full variable domain, rest sourced from reference TRBV7-9 and TRBJ2-1, is DTGVSQNPRHKITKRGQNVTFRCDPISEHNRLYWYRQTLGQGPEFLTYFQNEAQLEKSRLLSDRFSAERPKGSFSTLEIQRTEQGDSAMYLCASNPLVLAHNEQFFGPGTRLTVL.

The chain carries TRBV12-3 or TRBV12-4 and TRBJ2-5; D is unresolved. Trimming left V 1 base short and J 5 bases short, with 8 bases between. This CDR3 comprises 13 residues. CDR3 sequence reads: CASSLGYGETQYF. In DNA, the CDR3 is TGTGCCAGCAGTTTAGGGTACGGGGAGACCCAGTACTTC.

The J gene is TRBJ1-1, the V gene TRBV19; tentatively, D is TRBD1 (6 bases). CDR1 LNHDA and CDR2 SQIVND come from the germline V gene (reference sequence). The CDR3 runs 15 residues. With 9 bases removed from V and 1 base from J, the gap between germline ends came to 18 bases. CDR3 in DNA: TGTGCCAGCACGAGGGGGGGGCCGCGGAACACTGAAGCTTTCTTT. Encoded protein: CASTRGGPRNTEAFF.

The chain has TRBV4-1 and TRBJ1-5, with D maybe TRBD1 (6 bases). The germline V and J ends were trimmed by 6 bases and 1 base, with 22 bases remaining between them. This CDR3 has 18 residues. Germline CDR1 is MGHRA and CDR2 is YSYEKL. The CDR3 DNA sequence: TGCGCCAGCAGTCGCACGGTCGGGGGGCTCAGGAGCAATCAGCCCCAGCATTTT. It is translated as CASSRTVGGLRSNQPQHF.

The rearrangement links TRBV25-1 to TRBJ2-3, with TRBD1 as a possible D gene (6 bases). V was pared by 1 base and J by 3 bases, with 14 bases between. The germline V gene has CDR1 MGHDK and CDR2 SYGVNS. CDR3 length: 16 amino acids. The chain's CDR3 is CASSELVRGGTDTQYF. Written as DNA, the CDR3 is TGTGCCAGCAGTGAATTGGTCAGGGGCGGTACAGATACGCAGTATTTT.

The J gene is TRBJ2-5, the V gene TRBV5-6, with 9 bases fitting TRBD1. In germline, CDR1 is SGHDT, CDR2 YYEEEE. This CDR3 is 16 amino acids long. V shed 5 bases, J shed 5 bases, and the junction held 13 bases outside the gene matches. This chain's CDR3 is CASSPKKGQGGETQYF. The CDR3 nucleotides are TGTGCCAGCAGTCCGAAAAAGGGACAGGGTGGTGAGACCCAGTACTTC. The full variable domain, with the rest looked up from reference TRBV5-6 and TRBJ2-5, is DAGVTQSPTHLIKTRGQQVTLRCSPKSGHDTVSWYQQALGQGPQFIFQYYEEEERQRGNFPDRFSGHQFPNYSSELNVNALLLGDSALYLCASSPKKGQGGETQYFGPGTRLLVL.

Only a few counts were recorded for this clonotype. J is TRBJ2-7 and V is TRBV19, with 9 positions matching TRBD1. This CDR3 region has 16 residues. With V trimmed by 3 bases and J by 2 bases, 8 bases remained unmatched. The germline V gene encodes CDR1 LNHDA and CDR2 SQIVND (reference sequence). CDR3: CASSIPNRGQTYEQYF. CDR3 DNA: TGTGCCAGTAGTATCCCCAACAGGGGGCAGACCTACGAGCAGTACTTC.

The rearrangement uses TRBV7-2 and TRBJ2-4, with TRBD2 matching over 8 bases. CDR3 size: 14 residues. The germline V gene has CDR1 SGHTA and CDR2 FQGNSA. The V gene end was trimmed by 5 bases and the J gene end by 7 bases; junction bases not matched to a gene: 7. CDR3 loop: CASSNPGGGNIQYF. In nucleotides, the CDR3 is TGTGCCAGCAGCAACCCCGGGGGGGGGAACATTCAGTACTTC.

The CDR3 is CSARDQDRVLNSPLHF. The DNA of the CDR3 is TGCAGTGCTAGAGACCAGGACAGGGTACTTAATTCACCCCTCCACTTT. The chain is built from TRBV20-1 and TRBJ1-6, with TRBD1 matching 8 bases. CDR1 and CDR2 (germline): DFQATT, SNEGSKA (reference sequence). This CDR3 is 16 amino acids long. Trimming cost V 0 bases and J 6 bases; bases outside gene matches: 7.